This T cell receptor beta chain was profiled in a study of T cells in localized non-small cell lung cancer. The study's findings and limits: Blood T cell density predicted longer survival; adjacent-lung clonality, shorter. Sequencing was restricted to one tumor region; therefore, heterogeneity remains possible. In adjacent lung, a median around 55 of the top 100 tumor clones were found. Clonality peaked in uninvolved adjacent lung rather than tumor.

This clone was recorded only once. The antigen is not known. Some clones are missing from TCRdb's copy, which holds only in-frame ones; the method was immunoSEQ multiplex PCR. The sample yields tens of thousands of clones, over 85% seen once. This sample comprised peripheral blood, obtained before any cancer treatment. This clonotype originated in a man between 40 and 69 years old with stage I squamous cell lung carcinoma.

DNA for the CDR3: TGTGCCAGCAGTGAAGCAGGGAGAGATGGCTACACCTTC. Amino acids: CASSEAGRDGYTF. The chain carries TRBV2 and TRBJ1-2; no clear D gene. The V gene lost 0 bases and the J gene lost 6 bases, with 8 bases spanning the gap. CDR3 length: 13 amino acids. Germline V gives CDR1 SNHLY, CDR2 FYNNEI. The whole variable domain, remainder taken from reference TRBV2 and TRBJ1-2, is EPEVTQTPSHQVTQMGQEVILRCVPISNHLYFYWYRQILGQKVEFLVSFYNNEISEKSEIFDDQFSVERPDGSNFTLKIRSTKLEDSAMYFCASSEAGRDGYTFGSGTRLTVV.